This T cell receptor (beta chain) was sequenced in a study of cytomegalovirus exposure and HLA in healthy donors (dated by TCRdb to the late 2010s). Notes on the research overall: According to a later analysis, the 110 or so validation repertoires were produced on the same platform as the approximately 690 repertoires of the first cohort. The study was designed to test whether signatures of past pathogen exposure could be identified by cataloging public T cell receptors. In addition to the first cohort of 666 subjects, a separate validation cohort of approximately 130 different subjects was used. To predict cytomegalovirus infection status, the study combined high-throughput TCR immunosequencing, statistical association of individual TCRs with disease status, and machine learning.

The paper as a whole reports these results and caveats: Cytomegalovirus status was reported to be diagnosed by the classifier with high specificity and sensitivity in both the original and validation cohorts. The study listed 170 or so TCR beta chains as associated with cytomegalovirus. Of the cluster scores, 85% to 95% were above 0 in a later analysis, which found that TCRs clustered in the first cohort also tended to co-occur in the 90 to 150 validation repertoires. While some public TCRs were present in many individuals, most TCR sequences turned up only very rarely across donors. According to the authors, the approach could potentially be generalized to other disease states and immunological phenotypes. A few of the identified cytomegalovirus-associated TCR beta chains were confirmed in vitro to be specific for cytomegalovirus antigens. All 120 or so repertoires were used to score co-occurrence in the validation cohort in a later analysis, because that analysis had no HLA typing for the cohort.

The donors were included in the validation cohort of some 120 subjects, a group kept apart from the roughly 700-subject first cohort. CDR1 is given as SGHNT and CDR2 as YYREEE, both from the germline V gene (reference sequence). From the cysteine up to the phenylalanine, the CDR3 has a length of 13 residues. This entry keeps only the CDR3 DNA: 39 bases, framed from base 1. Trimming takes 1 base off V and 4 bases off J; junction bases not matched to a gene: 1. The library relied on the immunoSEQ multiplex PCR assay. Concerning the study's data processing: A statistical classification framework was built for diagnosing cytomegalovirus status from the catalog of TCR beta chain sequences. Not all clones reach the TCRdb copy of this immuneACCESS table, which keeps in-frame sequences only. Checked studies attribute under half of the gap to unresolved V genes and leave the rest unexplained. V and J calls and clone size are those listed in that table; D and trimming were worked out from the DNA. This sample comprises some 140,000 clones, 70% to 85% of them detected only once. Of the sample, 25% to 30% falls within the top ten clones.

In the case of this clone: The specificity of this receptor is unknown. No clone much larger than this one lies a single base away; base qualities are absent.

The chain joins TRBV5-4 to TRBJ2-7; 8 bases in the junction line up with TRBD1. This sequence was found in a man aged 25-45 years in good health and CMV-seropositive. The sample consisted of PBMCs. The nucleotide sequence is TGTGCCAGCAGCTTGAACAGGGGGTACGAGCAGTACTTC. This is translated as CASSLNRGYEQYF.